A single T cell receptor (beta chain) is shown here with its context. CDR3 length: 13 amino acids. CDR1 is LNHDA and CDR2 is SQIVND in the germline V gene (reference sequence). V lost 0 bases to trimming and J lost 7 bases, with 9 bases between them. Study processing details: Amplification of reference gene primers provided the estimated nucleated cell counts. The repertoire was sequenced with immunoSEQ multiplex PCR; TCRdb's copy has only in-frame clones and lacks some. V, J and clone size are those of that table, while D and trimming were read from the DNA. The data show 200,000 to 250,000 clones, 82% seen once. The source of the sample is a study of blood T cell repertoires in COVID-19.

The V gene is TRBV19, the J gene TRBJ1-2; the D is unclear. This receptor was identified in a woman older than 75 with COVID-19, enrolled during active disease. Sequenced sample: peripheral blood. The CDR3 DNA reads as TGTGCCAGTAGTATAGATTGGCAGATTGGCTACACCTTC. Its protein product is CASSIDWQIGYTF. The full variable domain, with the rest looked up from reference TRBV19 and TRBJ1-2, is DGGITQSPKYLFRKEGQNVTLSCEQNLNHDAMYWYRQDPGQGLRLIYYSQIVNDFQKGDIAEGYSVSREKKESFPLTVTSAQKNPTAFYLCASSIDWQIGYTFGSGTRLTVV.